This note documents a single T cell receptor beta chain sequence. Its cognate antigen is unknown. These data belong to a study of shared clonotypes between healthy human individuals. Libraries were prepared by immunoSEQ multiplex PCR; TCRdb keeps only in-frame clonotypes and omits some of them. The table lists about 700,000 clones, approximately 79% of them singletons, with about 1.7% in the top ten. Findings and limits, study-wide: For naive CD4 cells, 4.5% to 6.5% of clonotypes were shared across a handful of donors.

This receptor was obtained from a woman aged 25-40 years in good health. The sample comprised memory CD4+ T cells sorted from blood. Subset indicated: CD45RA-negative fraction.

The CDR3 spells CASSWTSGNEQFF. The CDR3 region has the DNA TGTGCCAGCAGTTGGACTAGCGGGAATGAGCAGTTCTTC. This chain uses TRBV6-1 with TRBJ2-1; TRBD2 agrees at 11 bases. Per germline, CDR1 MNHNS and CDR2 SASEGT. Unmatched junction bases numbered 1, after V lost 5 bases and J lost 7 bases. This CDR3 has 13 residues.